This T cell receptor (beta chain) was documented in a study of regulatory T cells in long-lasting Graves disease. Libraries of TCR beta came from iRepertoire HTBI primers plus Arm-PCR of CDR3 regions. In the study's own analysis: Across all samples, approximately 64 TRBV segments and 15 or so TRBJ segments were identified. MiXCR, applied by TCRdb to the multiplex PCR reads, yields one record per CDR3 protein. These V and J calls are TCRdb output, not the study's own analysis. Here the sample spans some 450,000 distinct CDR3 sequences, around 20% being singletons. This CDR3 spans 15 amino acids. Per germline, CDR1 LNHNV and CDR2 YYDKDF (reference sequence). The junction had 4 bases not matched to a gene; V was cut back by 4 bases and J by 3 bases. As to time point: persistent/refractory GD, antithyroid drugs over 5 years with positive TRAb. PBMCs provided the RNA from which the TCR library was made. EDTA tubes held approximately 10 milliliters of peripheral blood from each patient.

The TCR comes from a female donor with Graves disease. The genes are TRBV15 and TRBJ2-2, with 8 bases identical to TRBD2. This material consisted of peripheral blood mononuclear cells (PBMCs), taken when the disease was refractory, from a patient treated with antithyroid drugs. CDR3 residues: CATSKRGRDTGELFF. CDR3 DNA: TGTGCCACCAGCAAGCGGGGGAGGGACACCGGGGAGCTGTTTTTT.